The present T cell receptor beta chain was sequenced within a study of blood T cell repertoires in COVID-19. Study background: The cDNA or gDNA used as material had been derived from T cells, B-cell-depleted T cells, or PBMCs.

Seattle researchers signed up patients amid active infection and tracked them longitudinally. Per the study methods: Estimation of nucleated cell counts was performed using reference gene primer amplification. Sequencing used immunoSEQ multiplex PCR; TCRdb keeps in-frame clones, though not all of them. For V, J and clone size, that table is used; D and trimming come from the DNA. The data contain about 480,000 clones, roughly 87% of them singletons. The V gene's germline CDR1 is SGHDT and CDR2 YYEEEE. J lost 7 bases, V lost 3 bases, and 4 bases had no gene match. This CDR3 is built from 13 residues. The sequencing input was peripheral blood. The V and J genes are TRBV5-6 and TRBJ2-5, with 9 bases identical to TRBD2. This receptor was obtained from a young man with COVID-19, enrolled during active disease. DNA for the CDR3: TGTGCCAGCAGCTGGGGAGCGGGAGGGACCCAGTACTTC. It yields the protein CASSWGAGGTQYF.